This TCR beta chain was obtained from a study of beta chain features in type 1 diabetes. The investigators reverse transcribed all of the isolated RNA, so they sequenced expressed TCRB transcripts. For naive, central memory and regulatory T cell samples, reads averaged roughly 3.6 million. The protocol was immunoSEQ multiplex PCR, while the TCRdb copy is restricted to in-frame clones and leaves out a portion. The sample lists 120,000 to 150,000 clones; around 9.3% were seen once. There are a few counts of this clone. Germline V CDR1 and CDR2: MNHNY, SVGAGI (reference sequence). The CDR3 contains 14 residues. V shed 2 bases and J shed 6 bases, with 13 bases lying between them.

This receptor was obtained from a man younger than 35 in good health. The sequenced sample was naive CD4+ T cells from blood. The chain employs TRBV6-6 and TRBJ1-1; no definite D call. This CDR3 is CASSYPPGTSEAFF. In nucleotides, the CDR3 is TGTGCCAGCAGTTACCCCCCGGGAACTTCTGAAGCTTTCTTT.